The sequence of this TCR beta chain was determined in a study of identical twins. TCRdb called the 5' RACE reads again in MiXCR, with one record for every CDR3 protein. The sample has about 530,000 distinct CDR3 sequences, approximately 20% seen once. CDR1 DFQATT and CDR2 SNEGSKA come from the germline V gene (reference sequence). V lost 5 bases and J 2 bases, leaving 20 bases between the germline ends. The CDR3 is 16 residues long. These records were also assigned to another study, of yellow fever vaccine responses in identical twins.

V is TRBV20-1 and J is TRBJ2-3, with D maybe TRBD2 (6 bases). The sequencing sample was made of CD4+ T cells sorted from blood. The TCR originated in a woman younger than 30 in good health. CDR3 protein: CSAPGFVAGLTDTQYF. For the CDR3, the DNA is TGCAGTGCTCCGGGGTTCGTTGCGGGGCTCACAGATACGCAGTATTTT.